These T cell receptor beta chains were read from a single sample in a study of cytomegalovirus exposure and HLA in healthy donors. The method was immunoSEQ multiplex PCR; TCRdb's version includes in-frame clones alone and lacks a portion of them. The sample includes some 110,000 clones, roughly 79% of them seen just once. Source material: PBMCs. The receptors stem from a male donor in good health and CMV-seronegative. The CDR3 runs from the conserved cysteine through the conserved F or W. A D gene is named only where the DNA matches it firmly. The size of a clone is reported for some rows only, either as once, few or many, or as a class for expanded clones.

NA few TRBJ2-2 TRBV6-6 CASVGVNTGELFF TGTGCCAGCGTCGGGGTGAACACCGGGGAGCTGTTTTTT
NA NA TRBJ2-4 TRBV6-6 CASSYSTGTKNIQYF TGTGCCAGCAGTTACTCGACCGGGACCAAAAACATTCAGTACTTC
TRBD2 NA TRBJ2-1 TRBV29-1 CSVARGGVAGVYLHEQFF TGCAGCGTGGCCAGAGGCGGGGTAGCGGGAGTCTACCTCCATGAGCAGTTCTTC
NA NA TRBJ2-7 TRBV9 CASSVAGTYEQYF TGTGCCAGCAGCGTAGCCGGTACCTACGAGCAGTACTTC
NA NA TRBJ1-2 TRBV27 CASSLSRQAELYGYTF TGTGCCAGCAGTTTATCGAGACAGGCAGAACTTTATGGCTACACCTTC
TRBD2 NA TRBJ2-1 TRBV11-3 CASSYGLAGGYNEQFF TGTGCCAGCAGCTACGGACTAGCGGGAGGGTACAATGAGCAGTTCTTC
NA NA TRBJ2-1 TRBV7-9 CASSRTAYNEQFF TGTGCCAGCAGCCGGACAGCCTACAATGAGCAGTTCTTC
NA NA TRBJ2-5 TRBV28 CASSGQGKETQYF TGTGCCAGCAGTGGTCAGGGGAAAGAGACCCAGTACTTC
TRBD1 NA TRBJ1-5 TRBV2 CASREDRVGNQPQHF TGTGCCAGCAGAGAAGACAGGGTTGGCAATCAGCCCCAGCATTTT
TRBD1 NA TRBJ2-2 TRBV11-3 CASGQGYGELFF TGTGCCAGCGGACAGGGGTACGGGGAGCTGTTTTTT
TRBD1 NA TRBJ1-5 TRBV4-3 CASSQSLITDRASNQPQHF TGCGCCAGCAGCCAATCCTTAATAACGGACAGGGCGAGCAATCAGCCCCAGCATTTT
TRBD1 NA TRBJ1-2 TRBV15 CATRNLRGQDGYTF TGTGCCACCAGGAACCTCAGGGGGCAGGATGGCTACACCTTC
TRBD2 NA TRBJ2-7 TRBV28 CASSTLAGGAYEQYF TGTGCCAGCAGTACCCTAGCGGGAGGCGCCTACGAGCAGTACTTC
NA NA TRBJ2-7 TRBV19 CASSTPGVNEQYF TGTGCCAGTAGTACCCCCGGGGTTAACGAGCAGTACTTC
TRBD1 once TRBJ2-7 TRBV14 CASSQISYRGHDEQYF TGTGCCAGCAGCCAAATATCCTACAGGGGGCACGACGAGCAGTACTTC
TRBD1 NA TRBJ2-1 TRBV5-1 CASSFGLGTGVYNEQFF TGCGCCAGCAGCTTCGGTCTAGGGACAGGGGTCTACAATGAGCAGTTCTTC
TRBD2 NA TRBJ2-2 TRBV6-5 CASSTSGRTGELFF TGTGCCAGCAGTACTAGCGGGAGGACCGGGGAGCTGTTTTTT
TRBD1 NA TRBJ1-2 TRBV19 CASSIRGDSQRYGYTF TGTGCCAGTAGTATAAGGGGGGACAGCCAGAGGTATGGCTACACCTTC
TRBD2 NA TRBJ2-7 TRBV28 CASSSLKLAASYEQYF TGTGCCAGCAGTTCTCTGAAGCTAGCGGCCTCCTACGAGCAGTACTTC
TRBD2 NA TRBJ2-4 TRBV13 CASSLGLMTSGRGKNIQYF TGTGCCAGCAGCTTAGGCCTAATGACTAGCGGGAGAGGCAAAAACATTCAGTACTTC
NA NA TRBJ2-7 TRBV6-9 CASSYSSRDFYEQYF TGTGCCAGCAGTTATTCATCCAGGGACTTCTACGAGCAGTACTTC
NA NA TRBJ2-3 TRBV29-1 CSAGATDTQYF TGCAGCGCAGGGGCAACAGATACGCAGTATTTT
NA once TRBJ2-5 TRBV21-1 CASSKRVRGRGQETQYF TGTGCCAGCAGCAAAAGGGTGAGGGGGCGCGGGCAAGAGACCCAGTACTTC